This T cell receptor beta chain comes out of a study of T cell responses to AZD1222 COVID-19 vaccine. Whole-study context: Second-dose groups at about 4 or about 12 weeks were pooled. Study outcomes and limitations: Within unmutated variant regions lay the reported targets of nearly half of spike-specific TCRs. Spike-wide coverage was observed for vaccine-associated CD4 TCRs, with dominant responses at 160-218 and 743-854.

Sequencing was performed with immunoSEQ multiplex PCR; in TCRdb, only in-frame clones are kept and a portion is missing. Among roughly 150,000 clones listed, approximately 89% were seen once. Worth noting for this clone: Its antigen remains unidentified.

The source is an adult in good health. The sequences come from peripheral blood, collected on day 0 of AZD1222 vaccination.

CDR3 amino acids: CASSIVSGLAYSNQPQHF. CDR3 nucleotides: TGTGCCAGTAGTATAGTATCGGGTCTGGCTTATAGCAATCAGCCCCAGCATTTT. This chain connects TRBV19 to TRBJ1-5, with D unresolved. The V end was cut by 1 base, the J end by 0 bases, with 16 bases between. Germline values: CDR1 LNHDA, CDR2 SQIVND (reference sequence). CDR3 size: 18 residues.